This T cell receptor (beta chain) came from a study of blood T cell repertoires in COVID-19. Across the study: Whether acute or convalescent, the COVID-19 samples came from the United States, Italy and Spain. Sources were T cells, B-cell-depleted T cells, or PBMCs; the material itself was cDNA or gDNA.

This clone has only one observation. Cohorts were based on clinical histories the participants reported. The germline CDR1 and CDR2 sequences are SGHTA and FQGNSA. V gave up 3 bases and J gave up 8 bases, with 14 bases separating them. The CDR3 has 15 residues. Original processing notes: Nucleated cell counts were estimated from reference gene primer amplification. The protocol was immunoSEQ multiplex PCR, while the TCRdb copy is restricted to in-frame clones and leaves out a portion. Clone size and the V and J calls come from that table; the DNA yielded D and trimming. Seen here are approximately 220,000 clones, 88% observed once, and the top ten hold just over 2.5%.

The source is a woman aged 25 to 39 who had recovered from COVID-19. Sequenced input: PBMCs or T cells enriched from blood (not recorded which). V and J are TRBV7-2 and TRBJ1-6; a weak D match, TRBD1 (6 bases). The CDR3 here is CASSLRQASDSPLHF. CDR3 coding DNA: TGTGCCAGCAGCTTGCGACAGGCGTCTGATTCACCCCTCCACTTT.